Here is one TCR beta chain with its context. Its antigen is not known. This record comes from a study of shared clonotypes between healthy human individuals. In the study overall: CD4 naive and CD4 memory each took three plates per donor, while CD8 naive took two and CD8 memory one.

Study conclusions and caveats: Only blood underwent sampling, and tissue repertoires likely differ. Four donors showed sharing of about 4.7% of naive CD4 clonotypes.

Once extracted for a subset, genomic DNA was divided evenly among several immunoSEQ plates. Libraries were prepared by immunoSEQ multiplex PCR; TCRdb keeps only in-frame clonotypes and omits some of them. The sample holds a few million clones, about nine tenths seen once. Unmatched junction bases numbered 10, after V lost 1 base and J lost 4 bases. This CDR3 spans 17 amino acids. Looked up from germline, CDR1 is SGHAT and CDR2 is FQNNGV. The J gene is TRBJ2-1, the V gene TRBV11-2; 7 nucleotides agree with TRBD2. This TCR was sampled from a man in his late teens or twenties in good health. Some clones in this sample may be carry-over from other donors' samples. Sequenced: naive CD4+ T cells from PBMCs. Subset indicated: CD45RA+ positively selected. For the CDR3, the DNA is TGTGCCAGCAGCTTAGTGGTTTTTAGCGGGCATTACAATGAGCAGTTCTTC. As protein: CASSLVVFSGHYNEQFF.